A single sample gave rise to the 26 T cell receptor beta chains below, sequenced in a study of blood T cell repertoires in COVID-19. TCRdb keeps only in-frame clones here, not all; method: immunoSEQ multiplex PCR. The sample carries hundreds of thousands of clones, approximately 81% recorded once. Source material: peripheral blood. The receptors were sampled from an elderly woman with active or convalescent COVID-19.

This chain links TRBV29-1 with TRBJ2-5; 8 bases fit TRBD2. In germline, CDR1 is SQVTM, CDR2 ANQGSEA. After removal of 4 bases from V and 0 bases from J, the junction contained 4 bases not matched to a gene. The CDR3 loop spans 14 amino acids. Written as DNA, the CDR3 is TGCAGCGTTGGTGGCGGGGGGTACCAAGAGACCCAGTACTTC. As protein: CSVGGGGYQETQYF.

The chain uses TRBV28 and TRBJ1-1; TRBD1 aligns across 7 bases. Germline loops: CDR1 MDHEN, CDR2 SYDVKM. Germline trimming cut 6 bases from V and 1 base from J; bases unmatched to any gene: 5. This CDR3 has 14 residues. CDR3: CASRGGWRNTEAFF. The CDR3 DNA is TGTGCCAGCAGAGGGGGCTGGAGGAACACTGAAGCTTTCTTT.

This sequence joins TRBV6-5 and TRBJ1-2, with TRBD1 matching 7 bases. CDR3 length equals 14 residues. Germline CDR1 and CDR2: MNHEY and SVGAGI. V shed 6 bases and J 0 bases; nucleotides not matched to a gene: 4. The CDR3 DNA is TGTGCCAGCAGGAGGGACAGAACTAACTATGGCTACACCTTC. Translated: CASRRDRTNYGYTF.

V usage is TRBV5-6 and J usage is TRBJ1-2, with 8 bases lining up with TRBD1. The J segment lost 8 bases and the V segment lost 4 bases, leaving 7 bases of the junction unmatched. This CDR3 comprises 13 residues. In germline, CDR1 is SGHDT, CDR2 YYEEEE. The CDR3 DNA is TGTGCCAGCAGCCGGACAGGGTGGGAAGGCTACACCTTC. Protein: CASSRTGWEGYTF.

The chain is built from TRBV6-6 and TRBJ1-1; 11 bases line up with TRBD1. Germline CDR1 reads MNHNY; CDR2 reads SVGAGI (reference sequence). The ends lost 4 bases at V and 4 bases at J; junction bases unmatched: 8. The CDR3 has 16 amino acids. The CDR3 DNA follows: TGTGCCAGCAGTTCCCACGGGGGGACAGGGGGCACTGAAGCTTTCTTT. Translated: CASSSHGGTGGTEAFF.

The J gene is TRBJ1-1, the V gene TRBV6-2 or TRBV6-3; D remains ambiguous. The V and J ends lost 0 bases and 2 bases respectively, with 19 bases between them. The germline V gene encodes CDR1 MNHEY and CDR2 SVGEGT. The CDR3 spans 18 residues. CDR3 sequence (DNA): TGTGCCAGCAGTTACTCTTTTCTGATGCGGCAGACCAACACTGAAGCTTTCTTT. Protein: CASSYSFLMRQTNTEAFF.

V and J are TRBV4-1 and TRBJ1-5; no firm D call. The V gene lost 0 bases and the J gene lost 6 bases, with 12 bases spanning the gap. The CDR3 contains 15 residues. The germline gives CDR1 MGHRA, CDR2 YSYEKL. The CDR3 here is CASSQEGGIAQPQHF. In DNA form, the CDR3 reads TGCGCCAGCAGCCAAGAAGGAGGGATCGCTCAGCCCCAGCATTTT.

For the CDR3, the DNA is TGTGCCAGTAGTGGACCGGGACAGGGGTTCGGCTACACCTTC. Translating it yields CASSGPGQGFGYTF. The V call is TRBV19, the J call TRBJ1-2, with 10 bases that match TRBD1. Germline CDR1 and CDR2: LNHDA and SQIVND (reference sequence). This CDR3 comprises 14 residues. After removal of 5 bases from V and 8 bases from J, the junction contained 8 bases not matched to a gene.

This CDR3 reads CASSTAGGSSETQYF. CDR3 DNA: TGCGCCAGCAGCACAGCGGGAGGCTCCTCGGAGACCCAGTACTTC. The chain carries TRBV5-1 and TRBJ2-5; 9 nucleotides line up with TRBD2. With 4 bases clipped from V and 5 bases from J, the junction kept 9 bases outside the gene matches. The CDR3 totals 15 residues. Germline loops: CDR1 SGHRS, CDR2 YFSETQ.

The chain employs TRBV7-2 and TRBJ2-3; D perhaps matches TRBD1 (5 bases). Looked up from germline, CDR1 is SGHTA and CDR2 is FQGNSA. This CDR3 region has 15 residues. V shed 3 bases and J shed 0 bases, with 10 bases lying between them. CDR3 sequence: CASSFRGPSTDTQYF. The CDR3 DNA reads as TGTGCCAGCAGCTTTAGGGGTCCAAGCACAGATACGCAGTATTTT.

This rearrangement joins TRBV7-2 to TRBJ2-7; D is unclear. In germline, CDR1 is SGHTA, CDR2 FQGNSA. V was trimmed by 5 bases and J by 5 bases, leaving 16 bases between them. The CDR3 runs 14 residues. DNA for the CDR3: TGTGCCAGCAGCCCCCCGGGTCTCACGGACGAGCAGTACTTC. It is translated as CASSPPGLTDEQYF.

The chain has TRBV5-1 and TRBJ2-7; possible D gene TRBD2, 6 bases. This CDR3 is built from 14 residues. The germline V gene has CDR1 SGHRS and CDR2 YFSETQ. Trimming left V 2 bases short and J 2 bases short, with 11 bases between. For the CDR3, the DNA is TGCGCCAGCAGCTTTGGACTACCAACCTACGAGCAGTACTTC. Protein sequence: CASSFGLPTYEQYF.

This clone was observed a single time. V gene TRBV24-1 combines with J gene TRBJ1-5; 11 positions agree with TRBD1. The CDR3 loop spans 15 amino acids. Per the germline V gene, CDR1 is KGHDR and CDR2 is SFDVKD. Losses at the gene ends were 4 bases for V and 4 bases for J; bases not matched to a gene: 2. The CDR3 protein is CATSEGTGGNQPQHF. The CDR3 DNA follows: TGTGCCACCAGTGAAGGGACAGGGGGTAATCAGCCCCAGCATTTT.

In this sample, this clone turned up once. The J gene is TRBJ1-1, the V gene TRBV3-1 (or the pseudogene TRBV3-2), with a tentative D call TRBD1 (5 bases). In germline, CDR1 is LGHDT, CDR2 YNNKEL (reference sequence). CDR3 length: 14 residues. Between the trimmed V and J ends, which lost 3 bases and 5 bases, there was a span of 13 bases. The CDR3 is CASSQWQGITEAFF. The CDR3 DNA reads TGTGCCAGCAGCCAGTGGCAGGGTATAACTGAAGCTTTCTTT.

V gene TRBV5-1 combines with J gene TRBJ2-2; 8 bases match TRBD1. Trimming cost V 3 bases and J 7 bases; bases outside gene matches: 8. The CDR3 loop spans 15 amino acids. Germline V gene lookup returns CDR1 SGHRS and CDR2 YFSETQ. The CDR3 region is CASSSMTGEIGELFF. DNA of the CDR3: TGCGCCAGCAGCTCGATGACAGGGGAAATCGGGGAGCTGTTTTTT. Together with reference TRBV5-1 and TRBJ2-2, the CDR3 gives the full variable domain: KAGVTQTPRYLIKTRGQQVTLSCSPISGHRSVSWYQQTPGQGLQFLFEYFSETQRNKGNFPGRFSGRQFSNSRSEMNVSTLELGDSALYLCASSSMTGEIGELFFGEGSRLTVL.

The table lists this clone with a count of one. V usage is TRBV7-2 and J usage is TRBJ2-1; D is possibly TRBD2 (6 bases). V was trimmed by 5 bases and J by 0 bases, leaving 20 bases between them. Germline V gives CDR1 SGHTA, CDR2 FQGNSA. This CDR3 has 18 residues. Here the CDR3 reads CASSAPTSGGSSYNEQFF. The CDR3 coding sequence is TGTGCCAGCAGCGCACCGACGTCTGGGGGGAGCTCCTACAATGAGCAGTTCTTC.

This chain connects TRBV4-3 to TRBJ1-3; TRBD1 agrees at 9 bases. The CDR3 extends over 17 amino acids. CDR1 and CDR2 (germline): LGHNA, YSLEER. V was clipped by 2 bases and J by 3 bases; unmatched bases: 8. CDR3 residues: CASSQLGQGLGGNTIYF. CDR3 bases: TGCGCCAGCAGCCAACTAGGACAGGGGTTAGGTGGAAACACCATATATTTT.

The chain joins TRBV28 to TRBJ2-4, with a weak D call TRBD1 (6 bases). Trimming stripped 4 bases from V and 1 base from J, with 17 bases between. This CDR3 contains 17 residues. CDR1 is MDHEN and CDR2 is SYDVKM in the germline V gene. The CDR3 DNA sequence: TGTGCCAGCAGTTATCTAGGGGGTGGAACTGCCAAAAACATTCAGTACTTC. Amino acids: CASSYLGGGTAKNIQYF. Full variable domain (remainder filled in from reference TRBV28 and TRBJ2-4): DVKVTQSSRYLVKRTGEKVFLECVQDMDHENMFWYRQDPGLGLRLIYFSYDVKMKEKGDIPEGYSVSREKKERFSLILESASTNQTSMYLCASSYLGGGTAKNIQYFGAGTRLSVL.

The rearrangement joins TRBV18 to TRBJ1-4, with D tentatively TRBD1 (5 bases). Looked up from germline, CDR1 is KGHSH and CDR2 is LQKENI. CDR3 length equals 21 residues. Trimming took off 5 bases at V and 0 bases at J, with 28 bases between the two ends. The CDR3 bases are TGTGCCAGCTCATTCAACACTGTACTCGGTACCCAAGGGGCAACTAATGAAAAACTGTTTTTT. Residues: CASSFNTVLGTQGATNEKLFF. Full variable domain (outside the CDR3, taken from reference TRBV18 and TRBJ1-4): NAGVMQNPRHLVRRRGQEARLRCSPMKGHSHVYWYRQLPEEGLKFMVYLQKENIIDESGMPKERFSAEFPKEGPSILRIQQVVRGDSAAYFCASSFNTVLGTQGATNEKLFFGSGTQLSVL.

CDR3 loop: CASNANRVGEKLFF. The CDR3 nucleotides are TGTGCCAGCAACGCAAACAGGGTGGGTGAAAAACTGTTTTTT. The chain links TRBV7-2 to TRBJ1-4; a weak D match, TRBD1 (6 bases). Germline loops: CDR1 SGHTA, CDR2 FQGNSA. Trimming removed 7 bases at V and 7 bases at J, with 16 bases between. The CDR3 has 14 residues. Supplemented by reference TRBV7-2 and TRBJ1-4, the full variable domain reads GAGVSQSPSNKVTEKGKDVELRCDPISGHTALYWYRQSLGQGLEFLIYFQGNSAPDKSGLPSDRFSAERTGGSVSTLTIQRTQQEDSAVYLCASNANRVGEKLFFGSGTQLSVL.

The chain uses TRBV11-2 and TRBJ1-2; D remains ambiguous. CDR3 size: 15 residues. Germline-derived CDR1 and CDR2 are SGHAT and FQNNGV. V was clipped by 5 bases and J by 5 bases, with 18 bases between them. The CDR3 coding sequence is TGTGCCAGCAGCCCCGGGGTAGTTAACAATTATGGCTACACCTTC. It specifies CASSPGVVNNYGYTF.

This chain links TRBV28 with TRBJ2-6, with TRBD2 as a possible D gene (5 bases). Per germline, CDR1 MDHEN and CDR2 SYDVKM. The ends were cut back, 7 bases at V and 1 base at J, with 8 bases in the middle. CDR3 length: 14 residues. In DNA, the CDR3 is TGTGCCAGCAACCGGGGTTCTGGGGCCAACGTCCTGACTTTC. The encoded protein is CASNRGSGANVLTF.

This clone was seen more than once but under ten times. The chain employs TRBV7-9 and TRBJ1-1; D not certain. Trimming took off 0 bases at V and 2 bases at J, with 10 bases between the two ends. This CDR3 has 15 residues. Germline CDR1 is SEHNR and CDR2 is FQNEAQ (reference sequence). CDR3 amino acids: CASSLAGVFNTEAFF. The CDR3 region has the DNA TGTGCCAGCAGCTTAGCCGGAGTATTCAACACTGAAGCTTTCTTT.

A few counts support this clone. The gene calls are TRBV5-1 and TRBJ2-2, with D uncertain. This CDR3 has 14 amino acids. Germline assignment: CDR1 SGHRS and CDR2 YFSETQ. The germline V and J ends were trimmed by 1 base and 4 bases, with 8 bases remaining between them. DNA for the CDR3: TGCGCCAGCAGCTTGTACTCATCCACCGGGGAGCTGTTTTTT. Translation gives CASSLYSSTGELFF.

The chain uses TRBV6-5 and TRBJ1-1; D gene uncertain. V shed 8 bases and J shed 3 bases, with 7 bases lying between them. This CDR3 is 11 amino acids long. In germline, CDR1 is MNHEY, CDR2 SVGAGI. CDR3 region: CASESDTEAFF. CDR3 coding DNA: TGTGCCAGCGAATCGGACACTGAAGCTTTCTTT.

The chain uses TRBV12-3 or TRBV12-4 and TRBJ1-1, with 10 positions matching TRBD1. The CDR3 is 13 residues long. With 6 bases clipped from V and 10 bases from J, the junction kept 8 bases outside the gene matches. Here the CDR3 DNA reads TGTGCCAGCAGCCAAAGACAGGGGGCGAGAGCTTTCTTT. Its translation is CASSQRQGARAFF.